This passage covers 9 T cell receptor beta chains from one sample sequenced in a study of control samples from healthy donors and cancer patients. TCRdb's copy holds only in-frame clones and misses some; the assay was immunoSEQ multiplex PCR. The data contain about 120,000 clones, around 90% of them seen just once; the ten biggest clones take up around 2.5%. The sample taken for sequencing was blood. These receptors all come from a woman between 65 and 79 years old in good health.

The chain carries TRBV18 and TRBJ1-1; 9 nucleotides agree with TRBD1. The length of the CDR3 is 16 residues. V lost 6 bases, J lost 0 bases, and 8 bases stayed unmatched. CDR1 is KGHSH and CDR2 is LQKENI in the germline V gene. Here the CDR3 reads CASSPNRGPMNTEAFF. The DNA for the CDR3 is TGTGCCAGCTCCCCTAACAGGGGGCCAATGAACACTGAAGCTTTCTTT.

J is TRBJ2-3 and V is TRBV5-5; no clear D. Trimming took 5 bases from V and 0 from J, leaving 10 bases between them. CDR3 size: 14 residues. CDR1 is SGHKS, CDR2 YYEKEE, per germline (reference sequence). Here the CDR3 DNA reads TGTGCCAGCAGGATAGTCCGGAGCACAGATACGCAGTATTTT. Translation: CASRIVRSTDTQYF.

This chain joins TRBV6-2 or TRBV6-3 and TRBJ2-7, with 8 bases aligning to TRBD2. CDR3 size: 15 residues. Germline loops: CDR1 MNHEY, CDR2 SVGEGT. The V gene end was trimmed by 5 bases and the J gene end by 0 bases; junction bases not matched to a gene: 6. The DNA of the CDR3 is TGTGCCAGCAGTCCCTCGGGGGGGCTCTCCTACGAGCAGTACTTC. Translated, it gives CASSPSGGLSYEQYF.

The rearrangement joins TRBV7-9 to TRBJ2-1; TRBD2 matches at 9 bases. In germline, CDR1 is SEHNR, CDR2 FQNEAQ (reference sequence). CDR3 length: 16 amino acids. Trimming cost V 4 bases and J 6 bases; bases outside gene matches: 10. CDR3 DNA: TGTGCCAGCAGCTCAACAGCTAGCGGGGTCCTCAATGAGCAGTTCTTC. Translating it yields CASSSTASGVLNEQFF.

There are a few counts of this clone. Within the sample, other DNA sequences also encode this same CDR3. The chain links TRBV6-5 to TRBJ2-7, with a tentative D call TRBD1 (5 bases). V shed 2 bases and J shed 4 bases, with 9 bases lying between them. CDR1 is MNHEY and CDR2 is SVGAGI in the germline V gene. The length of the CDR3 is 13 residues. Written as DNA, the CDR3 is TGTGCCAGCAGTTACCCAGGGTCTTACGAGCAGTACTTC. Translating gives CASSYPGSYEQYF.

In DNA form, the CDR3 reads TGCGCCAGCAGCCAAGAGGGGGGGGGCTACACCTTC. Its translation is CASSQEGGGYTF. This chain links TRBV4-3 with TRBJ1-2; tentative D call: TRBD1 (5 bases). This CDR3 has 12 residues. CDR1 is LGHNA, CDR2 YSLEER, per germline. V lost 0 bases to trimming and J lost 8 bases, with 7 bases between them.

CDR3 loop: CASSLQSGLGYTF. The CDR3 DNA is TGTGCCAGCAGCTTGCAGTCAGGCCTGGGCTACACCTTC. This chain joins TRBV5-6 and TRBJ1-2; D uncertain. The length of the CDR3 is 13 residues. The V end was cut by 1 base, the J end by 8 bases, with 12 bases between. The germline CDR1 and CDR2 sequences are SGHDT and YYEEEE.

The V call is TRBV15, the J call TRBJ2-2; D assignment may be TRBD1 or TRBD2 (6 bases each). CDR1 LNHNV and CDR2 YYDKDF come from the germline V gene (reference sequence). This CDR3 is built from 17 residues. V lost 0 bases to trimming and J lost 5 bases, with 16 bases between them. CDR3: CATSRDLKGGGTGELFF. The CDR3 coding sequence is TGTGCCACCAGCAGAGATCTCAAGGGGGGTGGGACCGGGGAGCTGTTTTTT.

The chain carries TRBV7-9 and TRBJ2-1; no firm D call. This CDR3 is built from 11 residues. Germline loops: CDR1 SEHNR, CDR2 FQNEAQ (reference sequence). V gave up 5 bases and J gave up 9 bases, with 8 bases separating them. CDR3: CASSPISEQFF. The CDR3 nucleotides are TGTGCCAGCAGCCCCATCAGTGAGCAGTTCTTC. The full variable domain, rest sourced from reference TRBV7-9 and TRBJ2-1, is DTGVSQNPRHKITKRGQNVTFRCDPISEHNRLYWYRQTLGQGPEFLTYFQNEAQLEKSRLLSDRFSAERPKGSFSTLEIQRTEQGDSAMYLCASSPISEQFFGPGTRLTVL.